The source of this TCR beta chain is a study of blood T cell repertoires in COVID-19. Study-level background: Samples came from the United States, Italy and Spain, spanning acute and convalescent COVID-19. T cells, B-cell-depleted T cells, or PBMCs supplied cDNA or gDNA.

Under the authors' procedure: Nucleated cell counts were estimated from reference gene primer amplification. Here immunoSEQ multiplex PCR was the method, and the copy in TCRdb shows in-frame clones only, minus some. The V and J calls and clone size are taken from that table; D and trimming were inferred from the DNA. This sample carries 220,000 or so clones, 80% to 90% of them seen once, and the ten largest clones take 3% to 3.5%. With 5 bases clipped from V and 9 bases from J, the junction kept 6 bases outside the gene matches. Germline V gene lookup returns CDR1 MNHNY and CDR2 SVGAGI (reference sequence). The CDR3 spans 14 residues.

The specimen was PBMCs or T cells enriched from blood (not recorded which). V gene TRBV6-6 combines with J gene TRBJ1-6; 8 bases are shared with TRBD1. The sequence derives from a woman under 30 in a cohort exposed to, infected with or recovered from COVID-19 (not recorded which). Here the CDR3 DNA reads TGTGCCAGCAGTCTAGGACAGGGAAGTTCACCCCTCCACTTT. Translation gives CASSLGQGSSPLHF.